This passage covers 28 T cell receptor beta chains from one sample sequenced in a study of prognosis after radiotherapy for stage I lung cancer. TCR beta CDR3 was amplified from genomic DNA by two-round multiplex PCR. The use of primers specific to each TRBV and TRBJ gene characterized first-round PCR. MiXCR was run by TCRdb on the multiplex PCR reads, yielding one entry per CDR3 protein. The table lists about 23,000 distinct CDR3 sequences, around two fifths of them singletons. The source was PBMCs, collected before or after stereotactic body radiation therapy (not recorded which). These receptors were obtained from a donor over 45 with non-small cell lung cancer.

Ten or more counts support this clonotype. Written as DNA, the CDR3 is TGTGCCAGCAGCTTAAACGGGGCAGGGAACTACGAGCAGTACTTC. Translating gives CASSLNGAGNYEQYF. The rearrangement uses TRBV7-3 and TRBJ2-7; D tentatively reads TRBD1 or TRBD2 (5 bases each). V lost 1 base, J lost 3 bases, and 13 bases lay in between. Germline CDR1 is SGHTA and CDR2 is FQGTGA. This CDR3 is 15 amino acids long.

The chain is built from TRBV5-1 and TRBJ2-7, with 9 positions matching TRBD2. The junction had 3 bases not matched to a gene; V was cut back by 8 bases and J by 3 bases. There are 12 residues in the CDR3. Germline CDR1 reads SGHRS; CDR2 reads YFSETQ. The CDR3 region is CASGTSYYEQYF. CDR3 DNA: TGCGCCAGTGGGACTAGCTACTACGAGCAGTACTTC.

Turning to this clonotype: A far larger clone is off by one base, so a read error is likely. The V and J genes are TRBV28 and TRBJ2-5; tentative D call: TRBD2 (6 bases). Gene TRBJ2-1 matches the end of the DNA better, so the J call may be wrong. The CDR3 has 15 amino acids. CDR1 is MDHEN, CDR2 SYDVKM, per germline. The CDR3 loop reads CASIPLGRGNDEQFF. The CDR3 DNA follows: TGTGCCAGCATCCCACTAGGTCGGGGGAACGATGAGCAGTTCTTC.

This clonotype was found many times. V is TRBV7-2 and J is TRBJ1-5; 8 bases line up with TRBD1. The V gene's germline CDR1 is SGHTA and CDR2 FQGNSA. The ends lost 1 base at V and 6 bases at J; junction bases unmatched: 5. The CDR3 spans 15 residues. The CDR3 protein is CASSLGQGMSQPQHF. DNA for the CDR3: TGTGCCAGCAGCTTAGGACAGGGGATGTCTCAGCCCCAGCATTTT.

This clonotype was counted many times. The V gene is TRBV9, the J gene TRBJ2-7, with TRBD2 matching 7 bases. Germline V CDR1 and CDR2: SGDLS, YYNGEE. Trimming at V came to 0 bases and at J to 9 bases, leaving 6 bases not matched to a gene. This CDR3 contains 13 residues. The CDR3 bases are TGTGCCAGCAGCGTAGGGGCTAGCGGATCGCAGTACTTC. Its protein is CASSVGASGSQYF.

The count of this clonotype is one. CDR3 in amino acids: CAISESWVGREQFF. The DNA for the CDR3 is TGTGCCATCAGTGAGTCGTGGGTCGGAAGAGAGCAGTTCTTC. The rearrangement joins TRBV10-3 to TRBJ2-1; no definite D call. Germline CDR1 reads ENHRY; CDR2 reads SYGVKD. The V end lost 0 bases, the J end lost 10 bases, and 13 bases lay between the germline ends. This CDR3 has 14 residues.

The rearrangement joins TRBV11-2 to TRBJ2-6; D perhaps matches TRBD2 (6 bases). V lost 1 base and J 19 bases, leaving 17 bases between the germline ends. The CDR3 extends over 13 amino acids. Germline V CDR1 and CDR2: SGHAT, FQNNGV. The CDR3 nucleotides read TGTGCCAGCAGCTTAGTTGCCGGAGGGGTCCGTACTTTC. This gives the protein CASSLVAGGVRTF.

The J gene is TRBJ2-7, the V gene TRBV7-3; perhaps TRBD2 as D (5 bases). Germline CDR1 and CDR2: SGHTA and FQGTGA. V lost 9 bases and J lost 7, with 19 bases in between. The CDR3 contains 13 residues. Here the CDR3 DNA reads TGTGCCAGAGGCGGCCGGGCGGGTACAGAGCAGTACTTC. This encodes CARGGRAGTEQYF.

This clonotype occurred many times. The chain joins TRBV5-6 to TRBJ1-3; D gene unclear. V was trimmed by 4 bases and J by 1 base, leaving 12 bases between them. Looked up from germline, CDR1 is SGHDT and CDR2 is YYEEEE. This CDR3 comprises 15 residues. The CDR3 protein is CASSAAPGSGNTIYF. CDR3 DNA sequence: TGTGCCAGCAGCGCCGCCCCGGGGTCTGGAAACACCATATATTTT.

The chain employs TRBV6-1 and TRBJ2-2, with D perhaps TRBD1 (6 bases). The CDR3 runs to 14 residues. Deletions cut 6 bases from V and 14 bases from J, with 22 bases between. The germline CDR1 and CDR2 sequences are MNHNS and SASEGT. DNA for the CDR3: TGTGCCAGCAGCCGGACAGCGAACACCGTGGAACTGTTTTTT. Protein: CASSRTANTVELFF.

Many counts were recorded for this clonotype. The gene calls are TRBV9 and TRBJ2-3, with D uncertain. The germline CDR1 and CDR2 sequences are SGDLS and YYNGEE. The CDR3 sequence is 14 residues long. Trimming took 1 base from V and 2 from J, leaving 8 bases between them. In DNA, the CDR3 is TGTGCCAGCAGCGTATTCAGTAACACAGATACGCAGTATTTT. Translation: CASSVFSNTDTQYF.

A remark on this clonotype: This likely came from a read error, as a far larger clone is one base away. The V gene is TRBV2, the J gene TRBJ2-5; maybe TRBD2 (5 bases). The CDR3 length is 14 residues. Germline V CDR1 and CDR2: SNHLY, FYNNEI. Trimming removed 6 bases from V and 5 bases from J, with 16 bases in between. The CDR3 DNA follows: TGTGCCAGCAGCGACCTAACGGGGATGGAGACCCAGTACTTC. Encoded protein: CASSDLTGMETQYF.

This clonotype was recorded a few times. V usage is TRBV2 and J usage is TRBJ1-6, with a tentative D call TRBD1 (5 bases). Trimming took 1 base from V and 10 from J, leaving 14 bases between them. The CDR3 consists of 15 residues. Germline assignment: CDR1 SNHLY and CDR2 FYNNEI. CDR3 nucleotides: TGTGCCAGCAGTGAAGATGCAGGGTTAGGCTCACCCCTCCACTTT. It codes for CASSEDAGLGSPLHF.

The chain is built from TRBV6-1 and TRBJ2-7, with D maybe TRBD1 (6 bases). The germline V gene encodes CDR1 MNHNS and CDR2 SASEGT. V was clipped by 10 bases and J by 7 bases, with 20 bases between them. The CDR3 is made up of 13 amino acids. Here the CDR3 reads CAITPNRAWEQYF. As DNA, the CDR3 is TGTGCCATCACCCCCAACAGGGCGTGGGAGCAGTACTTC.

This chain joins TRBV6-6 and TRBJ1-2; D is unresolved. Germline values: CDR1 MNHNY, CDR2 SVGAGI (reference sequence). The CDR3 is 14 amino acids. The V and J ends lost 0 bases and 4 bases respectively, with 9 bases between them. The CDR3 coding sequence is TGTGCCAGCAGTTACTCGAGGCTTGGCTATGGCTACACCTTC. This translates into CASSYSRLGYGYTF.

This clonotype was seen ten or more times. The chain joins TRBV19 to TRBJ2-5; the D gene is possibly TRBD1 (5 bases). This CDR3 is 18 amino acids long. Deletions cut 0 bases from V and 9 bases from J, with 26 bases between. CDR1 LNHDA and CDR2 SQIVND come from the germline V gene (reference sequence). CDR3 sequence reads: CASSIDLVPIQASRAQYF. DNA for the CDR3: TGTGCCAGTAGTATAGACCTCGTGCCCATACAGGCCTCCAGGGCCCAGTACTTC.

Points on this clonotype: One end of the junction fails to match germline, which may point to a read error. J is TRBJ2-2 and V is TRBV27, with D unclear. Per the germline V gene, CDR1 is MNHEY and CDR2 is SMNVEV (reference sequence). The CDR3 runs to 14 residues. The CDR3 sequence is CASRMFPRAGELFF. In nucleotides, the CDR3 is TGTGCCAGCAGGATGTTTCCCCGGGCCGGTGAGCTGTTTTTT.

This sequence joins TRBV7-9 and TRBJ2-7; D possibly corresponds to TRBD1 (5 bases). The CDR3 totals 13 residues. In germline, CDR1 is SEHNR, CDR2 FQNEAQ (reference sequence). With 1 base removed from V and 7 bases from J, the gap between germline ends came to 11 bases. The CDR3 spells CASSLGASGEQYF. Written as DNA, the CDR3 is TGTGCCAGCAGCTTAGGGGCCTCAGGGGAGCAGTACTTC.

The CDR3 reads CASSPDSSSGANVLTF. CDR3 coding DNA: TGCGCCAGCAGCCCAGACAGCTCCTCTGGGGCCAACGTCCTGACTTTC. The chain combines TRBV4-3 with TRBJ2-6; TRBD1 might be the D (5 bases). Trimming took 4 bases from V and 0 from J, leaving 10 bases between them. Germline V CDR1 and CDR2: LGHNA, YSLEER. The length of the CDR3 is 16 residues.

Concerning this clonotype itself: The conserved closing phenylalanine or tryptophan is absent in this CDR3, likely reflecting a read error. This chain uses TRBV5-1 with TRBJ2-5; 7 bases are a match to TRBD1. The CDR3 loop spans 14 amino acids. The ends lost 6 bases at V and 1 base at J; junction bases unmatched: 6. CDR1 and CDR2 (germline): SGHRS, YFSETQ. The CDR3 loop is CASIEGACQETQYL. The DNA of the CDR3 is TGCGCCAGCATCGAGGGGGCATGCCAAGAGACCCAGTACCTC.

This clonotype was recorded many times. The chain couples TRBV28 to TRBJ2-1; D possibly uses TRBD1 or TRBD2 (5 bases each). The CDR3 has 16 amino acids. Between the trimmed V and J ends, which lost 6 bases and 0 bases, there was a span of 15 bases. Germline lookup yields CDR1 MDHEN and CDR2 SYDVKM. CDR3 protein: CASSKSGANSYNEQFF. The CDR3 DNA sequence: TGTGCCAGCAGCAAATCCGGGGCCAACTCCTACAATGAGCAGTTCTTC.

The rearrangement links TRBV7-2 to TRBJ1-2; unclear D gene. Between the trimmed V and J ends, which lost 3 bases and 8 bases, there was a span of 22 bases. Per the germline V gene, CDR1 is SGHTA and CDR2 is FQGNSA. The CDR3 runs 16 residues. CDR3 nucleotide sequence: TGTGCCAGCAGCTTGGTCCCGAGGTGGCGAGTGAGGGGCTACACCTTC. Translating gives CASSLVPRWRVRGYTF.

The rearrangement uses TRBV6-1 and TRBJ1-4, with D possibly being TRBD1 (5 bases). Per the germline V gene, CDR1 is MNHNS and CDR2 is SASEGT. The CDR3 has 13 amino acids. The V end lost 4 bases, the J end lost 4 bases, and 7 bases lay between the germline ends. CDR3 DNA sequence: TGTGCCAGCAGTGGACAGTTTAATGAAAAACTGTTTTTT. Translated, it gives CASSGQFNEKLFF.

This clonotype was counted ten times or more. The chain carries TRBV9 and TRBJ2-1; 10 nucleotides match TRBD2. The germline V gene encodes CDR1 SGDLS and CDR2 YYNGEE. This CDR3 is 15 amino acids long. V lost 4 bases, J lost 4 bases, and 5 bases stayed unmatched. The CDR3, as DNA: TGTGCCAGCAGCCATGGTAGCGGGGGGTACAATGAGCAGTTCTTC. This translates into CASSHGSGGYNEQFF.

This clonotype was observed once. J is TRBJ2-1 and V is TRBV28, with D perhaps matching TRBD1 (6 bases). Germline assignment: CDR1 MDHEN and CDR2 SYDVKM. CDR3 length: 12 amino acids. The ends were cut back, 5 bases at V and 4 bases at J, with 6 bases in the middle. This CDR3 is CASSQGYNEQFF. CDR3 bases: TGTGCCAGCAGTCAGGGGTACAATGAGCAGTTCTTC.

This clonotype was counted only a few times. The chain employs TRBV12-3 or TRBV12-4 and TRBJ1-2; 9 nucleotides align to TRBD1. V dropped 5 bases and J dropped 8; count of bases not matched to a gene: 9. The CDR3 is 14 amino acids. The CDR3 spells CASSAGTGSWGYTF. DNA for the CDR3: TGTGCCAGCAGTGCCGGGACAGGGAGTTGGGGCTACACCTTC.

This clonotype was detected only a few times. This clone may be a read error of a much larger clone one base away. The chain's CDR3 is CASILPGRHEQYF. DNA for the CDR3: TGTGCCAGCATCCTCCCGGGTCGCCACGAGCAGTACTTC. The V call is TRBV6-2 or TRBV6-3, the J call TRBJ2-7; D is undetermined. The V end lost 7 bases, the J end lost 5 bases, and 15 bases lay between the germline ends. This CDR3 comprises 13 residues. CDR1 and CDR2 from the germline V gene are MNHEY and SVGEGT.

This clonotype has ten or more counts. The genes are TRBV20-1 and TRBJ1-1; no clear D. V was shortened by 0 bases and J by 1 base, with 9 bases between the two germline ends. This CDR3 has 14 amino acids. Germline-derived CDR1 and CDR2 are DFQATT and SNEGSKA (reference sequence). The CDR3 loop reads CSARDPASNTEAFF. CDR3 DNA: TGCAGTGCTAGAGATCCGGCATCGAACACTGAAGCTTTCTTT.